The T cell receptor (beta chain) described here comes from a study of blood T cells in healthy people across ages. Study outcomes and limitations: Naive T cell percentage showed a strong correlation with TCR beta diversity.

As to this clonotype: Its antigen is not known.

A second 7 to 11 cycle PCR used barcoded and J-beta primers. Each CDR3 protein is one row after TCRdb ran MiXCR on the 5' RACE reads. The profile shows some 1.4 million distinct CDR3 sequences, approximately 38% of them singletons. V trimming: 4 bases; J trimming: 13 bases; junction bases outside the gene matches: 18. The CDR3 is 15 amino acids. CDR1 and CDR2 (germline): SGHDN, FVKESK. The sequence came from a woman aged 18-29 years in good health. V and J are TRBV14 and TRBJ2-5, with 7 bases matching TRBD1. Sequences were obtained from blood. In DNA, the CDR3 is TGTGCCAGCAGCCTCGGGACAGAGGAACGGTACGAGCGGTACTTC. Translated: CASSLGTEERYERYF. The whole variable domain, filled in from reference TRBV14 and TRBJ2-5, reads EAGVTQFPSHSVIEKGQTVTLRCDPISGHDNLYWYRRVMGKEIKFLLHFVKESKQDESGMPNNRFLAERTGGTYSTLKVQPAELEDSGVYFCASSLGTEERYERYFGPGTRLLVL.